A single sample is the source of the 13 T cell receptor beta chains below, sequenced in a study of blood T cell repertoires in COVID-19. The method was immunoSEQ multiplex PCR; TCRdb's version includes in-frame clones alone and lacks a portion of them. The sample includes 110,000 or so clones, around 83% seen only once; the top ten take approximately 7.9%. Input material: peripheral blood. The receptor set was obtained from a woman aged 80 or over with active or convalescent COVID-19.

The V gene is TRBV24-1, the J gene TRBJ2-3; 9 nucleotides agree with TRBD2. The CDR3 runs 18 residues. J lost 6 bases, V lost 0 bases, and 12 bases had no gene match. Germline V CDR1 and CDR2: KGHDR, SFDVKD. The CDR3 nucleotides read TGTGCCACCAGTGATTTGCGGGTTAGCGGGAGCCTCCCGGATACGCAGTATTTT. Protein product: CATSDLRVSGSLPDTQYF.

The chain couples TRBV7-8 to TRBJ2-1; TRBD2 aligns across 7 bases. The CDR3 loop spans 15 amino acids. Germline V gives CDR1 SGHVS, CDR2 FQNEAQ. J gave up 7 bases and V 3 bases, and 9 bases lay outside the gene matches. The CDR3 here is CASSLSGGSSNEQFF. In DNA form, the CDR3 reads TGTGCCAGCAGCTTGAGTGGCGGGAGTTCGAATGAGCAGTTCTTC.

This clone has just one count. The J gene is TRBJ2-3, the V gene TRBV27; tentatively, D is TRBD1 (6 bases). The CDR3 contains 16 residues. Between the trimmed V and J ends, which lost 3 bases and 3 bases, there was a span of 16 bases. The germline CDR1 and CDR2 sequences are MNHEY and SMNVEV (reference sequence). CDR3 nucleotides: TGTGCCAGCAGTTTTGGTATAACAGGGATTACAGATACGCAGTATTTT. Encoded protein: CASSFGITGITDTQYF.

The chain is built from TRBV7-9 and TRBJ2-7; 7 bases agree with TRBD1. Trimming cost V 11 bases and J 0 bases; bases outside gene matches: 4. CDR1 and CDR2 from the germline V gene are SEHNR and FQNEAQ (reference sequence). The CDR3 runs to 12 residues. This chain's CDR3 is CAWKGASYEQYF. DNA for the CDR3: TGTGCCTGGAAGGGGGCCTCCTACGAGCAGTACTTC.

The V and J genes are TRBV7-2 and TRBJ2-1; TRBD2 matches at 11 bases. Germline V gene sequence: CDR1 SGHTA, CDR2 FQGNSA. This CDR3 is 14 amino acids long. Unmatched junction bases numbered 3, after V lost 4 bases and J lost 7 bases. CDR3 DNA: TGTGCCAGCAGCTCTAGCGGGAGGTTGAATGAGCAGTTCTTC. Translated: CASSSSGRLNEQFF. Full variable domain (remainder filled in from reference TRBV7-2 and TRBJ2-1): GAGVSQSPSNKVTEKGKDVELRCDPISGHTALYWYRQSLGQGLEFLIYFQGNSAPDKSGLPSDRFSAERTGGSVSTLTIQRTQQEDSAVYLCASSSSGRLNEQFFGPGTRLTVL.

The chain has TRBV4-1 and TRBJ1-5, with 8 bases lining up with TRBD1. V lost 2 bases to trimming and J lost 1 base; unmatched junction nucleotides: 4. The V gene's germline CDR1 is MGHRA and CDR2 YSYEKL. The CDR3 loop spans 16 amino acids. CDR3 residues: CASSQQGAISNQPQHF. The CDR3 nucleotides read TGCGCCAGCAGCCAACAGGGGGCAATAAGCAATCAGCCCCAGCATTTT.

This clone appeared a few times. V usage is TRBV2 and J usage is TRBJ1-3; no clear D. The CDR3 contains 16 residues. V lost 3 bases and J 0 bases, leaving 12 bases between the germline ends. Germline V CDR1 and CDR2: SNHLY, FYNNEI. DNA of the CDR3: TGTGCCAGCAGTGACCTCAGTGTACGCTCTGGAAACACCATATATTTT. Translated, it gives CASSDLSVRSGNTIYF.

This clone is a singleton in its sample. The rearrangement links TRBV5-1 to TRBJ2-3; tentative D call: TRBD2 (6 bases). The CDR3 extends over 15 amino acids. Deletions cut 0 bases from V and 1 base from J, with 9 bases between. Per the germline V gene, CDR1 is SGHRS and CDR2 is YFSETQ. DNA for the CDR3: TGCGCCAGCAGCTTGGCGGGAGATGGCACAGATACGCAGTATTTT. Residues: CASSLAGDGTDTQYF.

The chain carries TRBV6-5 and TRBJ2-1; D might be TRBD2 (5 bases). CDR1 and CDR2 (germline): MNHEY, SVGAGI. The CDR3 runs to 16 residues. Deletions cut 2 bases from V and 2 bases from J, with 13 bases between. CDR3 loop: CASSYDGVLPYNEQFF. In nucleotides, the CDR3 is TGTGCCAGCAGTTACGACGGGGTCCTCCCCTACAATGAGCAGTTCTTC.

This chain joins TRBV27 and TRBJ2-7; tentative D call: TRBD2 (6 bases). CDR3 length: 15 amino acids. From germline, CDR1 is MNHEY and CDR2 SMNVEV (reference sequence). Trimming cost V 2 bases and J 2 bases, with 13 bases left between them. The CDR3 spells CASSLTGSGAYEQYF. As DNA, the CDR3 is TGTGCCAGCAGTTTAACCGGGAGCGGTGCCTACGAGCAGTACTTC.

In its sample, this clone was seen once. The chain couples TRBV28 to TRBJ2-7; 7 nucleotides agree with TRBD1. Trimming at V came to 6 bases and at J to 5 bases, leaving 7 bases not matched to a gene. The germline gives CDR1 MDHEN, CDR2 SYDVKM. The CDR3 loop spans 13 amino acids. CDR3 in DNA: TGTGCCAGCAGAGAGGGGGCGAGAAACGAGCAGTACTTC. Its translation: CASREGARNEQYF.

V gene TRBV10-1 combines with J gene TRBJ2-3, with TRBD1 matching 11 bases. The germline CDR1 and CDR2 sequences are WNHNN and SYGVQD (reference sequence). The V segment lost 10 bases and the J segment 3 bases; nucleotides outside the gene matches: 9. This CDR3 is 15 amino acids long. The CDR3 region has the DNA TGCGCCAACTCCCCGGACAGGGGGCTTACAGATACGCAGTATTTT. Its translation: CANSPDRGLTDTQYF.

This clone has more than one count but fewer than ten. The chain couples TRBV7-9 to TRBJ2-3; 12 bases align to TRBD2. V shed 3 bases, J shed 0 bases, and the junction held 1 base outside the gene matches. CDR3 length equals 16 residues. Per the germline V gene, CDR1 is SEHNR and CDR2 is FQNEAQ (reference sequence). CDR3: CASSFGTSGSTDTQYF. The CDR3 bases are TGTGCCAGCAGCTTCGGGACTAGCGGGAGCACAGATACGCAGTATTTT.